This T cell receptor (beta chain) was observed in a study of regulatory T cells in long-lasting Graves disease. Time point of the sample: persistent/refractory GD, antithyroid drugs over 5 years with positive TRAb. From RNA extracted from PBMCs, the TCR library was made. This CDR3 spans 16 amino acids. V was clipped by 4 bases and J by 5 bases; unmatched bases: 5. Germline V CDR1 and CDR2: SGHRS, YFSETQ. For TCR beta, libraries came from iRepertoire HTBI primers and Arm-PCR of CDR3 regions. TCRdb redid the calling of the multiplex PCR reads with MiXCR, one entry per CDR3 protein. The sample lists roughly 500,000 distinct CDR3 sequences, approximately 23% seen once, with about an eighth in the top ten.

This TCR came from a female donor with Graves disease. V usage is TRBV5-1 and J usage is TRBJ2-3; 15 bases agree with TRBD2. The sequences come from peripheral blood mononuclear cells (PBMCs), collected when the disease was refractory, from a patient treated with antithyroid drugs. The CDR3 sequence: CASSPGLAGGIDTQYF. DNA for the CDR3: TGCGCCAGCAGCCCCGGACTAGCGGGAGGGATAGATACGCAGTATTTT.